The rows below give T cell receptor beta chains drawn from one sample of a study of blood T cells in healthy people across ages. TCRdb re-called the 5' RACE reads with MiXCR, one entry per CDR3 protein. Among 1,500,000 or so distinct CDR3 sequences listed, roughly 43% were seen once. Sequenced: blood. The receptors stem from a woman younger than 30 in good health. Both conserved end residues are part of each CDR3. The D gene is left open where the match is weak. A row's size may be missing; if present it is once, few, many or a size class.

>NA|TRBV6-4|TRBJ2-7|TRBD2
CASNSGVSSYEQYF
TGTGCCAGCAATAGCGGGGTTTCCTCCTACGAGCAGTACTTC
>NA|TRBV29-1|TRBJ2-7|NA
CSVSTSSYNEQYF
TGCAGCGTCTCCACGAGCTCCTACAATGAGCAGTACTTC
>NA|TRBV3-1|TRBJ1-2|NA
CASSQDQGYYGYTF
TGTGCCAGCAGCCAAGACCAGGGTTACTATGGCTACACCTTC
>NA|TRBV6-5|TRBJ1-6|TRBD1
CASSRDSRSPLHF
TGTGCCAGCAGTAGGGACAGTCGTTCACCCCTCCACTTT
>NA|TRBV12-3/TRBV12-4|TRBJ2-7|TRBD2
CASSTRDYDNEQYF
TGTGCCAGCAGTACGCGGGACTACGACAATGAGCAGTACTTC
>many|TRBV6-6|TRBJ2-7|NA
CATEGGWPYEQYF
TGTGCCACAGAGGGGGGCTGGCCCTACGAGCAGTACTTC
>NA|TRBV12-1|TRBJ1-5|NA
CASSFQVRSHPNSNQPQHF
TGTGCCAGCAGCTTTCAAGTACGGTCACATCCTAATAGCAATCAGCCCCAGCATTTT
>NA|TRBV12-3/TRBV12-4|TRBJ1-4|NA
CASTASTGLGEKLFF
TGTGCCAGCACCGCTTCGACGGGATTGGGTGAAAAACTGTTTTTT
>NA|TRBV6-1|TRBJ2-1|TRBD2
CASGRMTSVPNEQFF
TGTGCCAGCGGGAGAATGACTAGCGTTCCCAATGAGCAGTTCTTC
>few|TRBV28|TRBJ2-7|NA
CASSLYRDTYEQYF
TGTGCCAGCAGTTTATACAGGGACACCTACGAGCAGTACTTC
>NA|TRBV10-3|TRBJ2-7|NA
CAIARAGYEQYF
TGTGCCATCGCCAGGGCGGGGTACGAGCAGTACTTC
>few|TRBV27|TRBJ2-7|NA
CASSSRLTPYEQYF
TGTGCCAGCAGTTCTCGACTCACCCCATACGAGCAGTACTTC
>NA|TRBV12-3/TRBV12-4|TRBJ2-3|NA
CASSASSWVYTQYF
TGTGCCAGCAGTGCATCGAGTTGGGTGTATACGCAGTATTTT
>NA|TRBV5-1|TRBJ2-1|NA
CASSMGGAGNEQFF
TGCGCCAGCAGCATGGGGGGGGCCGGGAATGAGCAGTTCTTC
>NA|TRBV6-5|TRBJ2-5|NA
CASRGAGRETQYF
TGTGCCAGCCGTGGGGCAGGGAGAGAGACCCAGTACTTC
>many|TRBV6-6|TRBJ2-7|TRBD1
CASRGDREGYEQYF
TGTGCCAGCAGAGGGGACAGGGAGGGATACGAGCAGTACTTC
>NA|TRBV7-9|TRBJ2-1|NA
CASSFSSLRGPYNEQFF
TGTGCCAGCAGCTTCTCCAGTTTGCGGGGGCCCTACAATGAGCAGTTCTTC
>NA|TRBV28|TRBJ1-5|NA
CASSLLLNSNQPQHF
TGTGCCAGCAGTTTATTGCTAAATAGCAATCAGCCCCAGCATTTT
>NA|TRBV15|TRBJ2-5|NA
CATSRDRDKETQYF
TGTGCCACCAGCAGAGATCGTGATAAAGAGACCCAGTACTTC
>few|TRBV6-2/TRBV6-3|TRBJ1-5|NA
CASSPPPRFNQPQHF
TGTGCCAGCAGTCCCCCCCCAAGATTCAATCAGCCCCAGCATTTT
>NA|TRBV7-2|TRBJ2-1|TRBD1
CASSPDRAEYNEQFF
TGTGCCAGCAGTCCGGACAGGGCCGAATACAATGAGCAGTTCTTC